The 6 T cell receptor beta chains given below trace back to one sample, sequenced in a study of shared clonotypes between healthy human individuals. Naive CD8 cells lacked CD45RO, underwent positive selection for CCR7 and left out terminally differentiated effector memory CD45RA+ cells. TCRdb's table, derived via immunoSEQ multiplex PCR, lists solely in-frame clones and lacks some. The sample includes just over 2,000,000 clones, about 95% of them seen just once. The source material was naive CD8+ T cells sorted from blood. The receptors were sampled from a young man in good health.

The CDR3 sequence is CASKGTASYEQYF. The CDR3 nucleotides read TGTGCCAGCAAGGGGACAGCCTCCTACGAGCAGTACTTC. This sequence joins TRBV2 and TRBJ2-7, with 7 bases that match TRBD1. V lost 7 bases and J lost 0; bases outside the gene matches: 3. The germline V gene encodes CDR1 SNHLY and CDR2 FYNNEI. The CDR3 totals 13 residues.

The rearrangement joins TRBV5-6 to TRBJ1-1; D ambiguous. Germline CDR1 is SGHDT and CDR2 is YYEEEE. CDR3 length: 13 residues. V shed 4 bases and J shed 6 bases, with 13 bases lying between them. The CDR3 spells CASSPPSGAEAFF. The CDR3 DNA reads TGTGCCAGCAGCCCCCCGTCGGGTGCTGAAGCTTTCTTT.

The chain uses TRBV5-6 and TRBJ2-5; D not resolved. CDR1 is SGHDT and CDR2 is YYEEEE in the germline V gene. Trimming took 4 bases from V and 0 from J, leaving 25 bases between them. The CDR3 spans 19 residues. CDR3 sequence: CASSQPGGPATIYQETQYF. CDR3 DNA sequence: TGTGCCAGCAGCCAACCTGGCGGCCCGGCGACAATCTACCAAGAGACCCAGTACTTC.

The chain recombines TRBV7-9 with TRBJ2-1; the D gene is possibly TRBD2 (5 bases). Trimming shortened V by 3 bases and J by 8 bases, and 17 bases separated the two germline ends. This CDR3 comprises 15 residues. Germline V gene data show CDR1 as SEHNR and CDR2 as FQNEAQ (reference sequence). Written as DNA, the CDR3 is TGTGCCAGCAGCTTCTCAGCAGGACTTGGCGATGAGCAGTTCTTC. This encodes CASSFSAGLGDEQFF. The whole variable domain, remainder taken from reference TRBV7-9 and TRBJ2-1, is DTGVSQNPRHKITKRGQNVTFRCDPISEHNRLYWYRQTLGQGPEFLTYFQNEAQLEKSRLLSDRFSAERPKGSFSTLEIQRTEQGDSAMYLCASSFSAGLGDEQFFGPGTRLTVL.

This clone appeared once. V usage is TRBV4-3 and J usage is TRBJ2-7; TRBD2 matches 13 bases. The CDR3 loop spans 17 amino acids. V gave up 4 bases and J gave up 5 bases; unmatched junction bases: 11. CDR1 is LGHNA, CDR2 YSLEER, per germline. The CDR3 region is CASSRGLAGEGGDEQYF. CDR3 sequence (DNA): TGCGCCAGCAGCCGCGGACTAGCGGGAGAGGGTGGAGACGAGCAGTACTTC.

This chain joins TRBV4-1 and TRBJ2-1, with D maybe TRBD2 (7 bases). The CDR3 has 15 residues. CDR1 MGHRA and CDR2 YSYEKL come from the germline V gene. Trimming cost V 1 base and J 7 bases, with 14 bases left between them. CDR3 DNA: TGCGCCAGCAGCCAAGGCACGGAGGGGGGGAATGAGCAGTTCTTC. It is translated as CASSQGTEGGNEQFF.